Sequencing of this T cell receptor beta chain was carried out in a study of prognosis after radiotherapy for stage I lung cancer. Regarding the study as a whole: Differential TRBV and TRBJ gene usage was reported between patients with metastases and patients without them.

This CDR3 has 16 residues. From germline, CDR1 is DFQATT and CDR2 SNEGSKA (reference sequence). V lost 6 bases and J lost 4; bases outside the gene matches: 11. Two-round multiplex PCR amplified TCR beta CDR3 from genomic DNA. Primers (each specific to one TRBV or TRBJ gene) were used in first-round PCR. Via MiXCR, TCRdb re-called the multiplex PCR reads, giving one row per CDR3 protein. The table lists about 14,000 distinct CDR3 sequences, 50% to 70% of them singletons. This clonotype was recorded once. Its antigen remains unidentified. The sample consisted of PBMCs, taken before or after stereotactic body radiation therapy (not recorded which). The chain is built from TRBV20-1 and TRBJ2-1; 11 positions agree with TRBD2. This TCR derives from a donor aged 50 or older with non-small cell lung cancer. CDR3 DNA: TGCAGTGCCCCCACCCAGACTAGCGGGGTATACAATGAGCAGTTCTTC. This translates into CSAPTQTSGVYNEQFF.